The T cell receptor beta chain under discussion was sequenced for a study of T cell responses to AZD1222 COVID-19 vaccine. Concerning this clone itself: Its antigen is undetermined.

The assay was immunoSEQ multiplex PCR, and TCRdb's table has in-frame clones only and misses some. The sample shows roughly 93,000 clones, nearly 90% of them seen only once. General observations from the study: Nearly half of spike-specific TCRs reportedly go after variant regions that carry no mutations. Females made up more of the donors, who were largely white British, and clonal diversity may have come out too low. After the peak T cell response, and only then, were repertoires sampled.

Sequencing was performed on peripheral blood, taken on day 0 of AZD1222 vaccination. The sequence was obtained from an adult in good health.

CDR3: CASSPGGAGQPQHF. The CDR3 DNA sequence: TGTGCCAGCAGCCCCGGGGGGGCGGGTCAGCCCCAGCATTTT. This rearrangement joins TRBV14 to TRBJ1-5; the D gene is possibly TRBD1 (6 bases). Trimming removed 4 bases at V and 6 bases at J, with 13 bases between. Germline values: CDR1 SGHDN, CDR2 FVKESK. The CDR3 covers 14 residues.